These T cell receptor beta chains were read from a single sample in a study of identifying expanded T cells in peripheral blood. Here immunoSEQ multiplex PCR was the method, and the copy in TCRdb shows in-frame clones only, minus some. The data contain 85,000 to 100,000 clones, around 89% of them seen just once; the ten biggest clones take up 3% to 4%. The sample taken for sequencing was blood. The source is a person aged 18 to 70 in good health. CDR3s include the opening cysteine and the closing phenylalanine or tryptophan. The order of the fields is D gene, J gene, V gene, clone size, CDR3 protein, CDR3 DNA. The D gene is left open where the match is weak. Clone sizes are given selectively: once, few, many, or a class where the clone is expanded.

NA TRBJ2-7 TRBV19 NA CASSISFSYEQYF TGTGCCAGTAGTATCAGCTTCTCCTACGAGCAGTACTTC
TRBD2 TRBJ2-7 TRBV2 NA CASSSGTSGYEQYF TGTGCCAGCAGTTCCGGGACTAGCGGCTACGAGCAGTACTTC
NA TRBJ2-7 TRBV6-1 NA CVSSEGPLYEQYF TGTGTTTCTTCGGAGGGCCCTCTCTACGAGCAGTACTTC
NA TRBJ2-3 TRBV11-2 NA CASMRLTSTDTQYF TGTGCCAGCATGCGACTAACTAGCACAGATACGCAGTATTTT
NA TRBJ2-1 TRBV18 once CASSPLSSQFYNEQFF TGTGCCAGCTCACCCTTATCGTCACAGTTCTACAATGAGCAGTTCTTC
NA TRBJ2-7 TRBV28 NA CASSSVALRSYEQYF TGTGCCAGCAGTTCGGTAGCGTTACGATCCTACGAGCAGTACTTC
NA TRBJ2-3 TRBV9 NA CASSRPRDTQYF TGTGCCAGCAGCCGACCCAGAGATACGCAGTATTTT
TRBD2 TRBJ2-7 TRBV19 NA CASSNSGRPSYEQYF TGTGCCAGTAGTAATAGCGGGAGGCCCTCCTACGAGCAGTACTTC
NA TRBJ2-7 TRBV10-1 NA CASIKRAPPYEQYF TGCGCCAGCATCAAGCGGGCCCCGCCCTACGAGCAGTACTTC
NA TRBJ2-3 TRBV10-2 NA CASSDPRGGFTDTQYF TGCGCCAGCAGTGACCCGAGAGGGGGGTTCACAGATACGCAGTATTTT
TRBD2 TRBJ2-7 TRBV19 NA CASSIVLAATYEQYF TGTGCCAGTAGTATAGTTCTAGCGGCGACCTACGAGCAGTACTTC
NA TRBJ2-3 TRBV20-1 NA CSALGTDTQYF TGCAGTGCTTTAGGCACAGATACGCAGTATTTT
NA TRBJ2-7 TRBV29-1 once CSGRDGTYEQYF TGCAGCGGCCGGGACGGAACCTACGAGCAGTACTTC
TRBD2 TRBJ2-3 TRBV7-3 once CASSLGTSGGATQYF TGTGCCAGCAGCCTCGGGACTAGCGGGGGGGCTACGCAGTATTTT
NA TRBJ2-2 TRBV5-4 NA CASSAFGMYGGELFF TGTGCCAGCAGCGCATTCGGAATGTACGGCGGGGAGCTGTTTTTT
NA TRBJ1-1 TRBV9 NA CASSAQVMNTEAFF TGTGCCAGCAGCGCACAGGTCATGAACACTGAAGCTTTCTTT
TRBD1 TRBJ2-1 TRBV28 NA CASSLSSGQVNNEQFF TGTGCCAGCAGTTTATCGTCGGGACAGGTGAACAATGAGCAGTTCTTC
NA TRBJ2-3 TRBV7-8 once CASSPGLYTDTQYF TGTGCCAGCAGCCCCGGACTGTACACAGATACGCAGTATTTT
TRBD1 TRBJ2-5 TRBV6-4 NA CASSDSGDRPWETQYF TGTGCCAGCAGTGACTCCGGGGACAGGCCATGGGAGACCCAGTACTTC
TRBD1 TRBJ1-2 TRBV4-1 NA CASSQTGVRGYTF TGCGCCAGCAGCCAAACAGGGGTCCGCGGCTACACCTTC
NA TRBJ2-2 TRBV6-4 few CASSDGGKDTGELFF TGTGCCAGCAGTGATGGCGGGAAGGACACCGGGGAGCTGTTTTTT
TRBD2 TRBJ2-3 TRBV25-1 NA CASSDVSGRALSDTQYF TGTGCCAGCAGTGATGTGAGCGGGAGGGCCTTATCAGATACGCAGTATTTT
TRBD1 TRBJ2-7 TRBV18 NA CASSTGQSYEQYF TGTGCCAGCTCAACGGGACAGTCCTACGAGCAGTACTTC
NA TRBJ2-5 TRBV6-6 NA CASGGETQYF TGTGCCAGCGGAGGGGAGACCCAGTACTTC
TRBD1 TRBJ1-5 TRBV2 NA CASMGQGAGQPQHF TGTGCCAGCATGGGACAGGGGGCTGGTCAGCCCCAGCATTTT
NA TRBJ1-2 TRBV29-1 NA CSVRPGGSSGYTF TGCAGCGTTCGCCCCGGAGGTTCCAGCGGCTACACCTTC
NA TRBJ2-7 TRBV6-5 NA CASSYSRVSYEQYF TGTGCCAGCAGTTACTCGAGGGTGAGCTACGAGCAGTACTTC
NA TRBJ1-1 TRBV14 NA CASSSDLNTEAFF TGTGCCAGCAGCTCGGACCTGAACACTGAAGCTTTCTTT
NA TRBJ1-5 TRBV30 NA CACSKQGQMLSQHF TGTGCCTGCTCGAAGCAGGGTCAAATGTTGTCCCAGCATTTT
TRBD1 TRBJ2-5 TRBV5-1 NA CASSFGQGPQETQYF TGCGCCAGCAGCTTTGGACAGGGCCCCCAAGAGACCCAGTACTTC
TRBD2 TRBJ2-5 TRBV5-1 NA CASSLEASGDVETQYF TGCGCCAGCAGCTTGGAGGCTAGCGGAGATGTTGAGACCCAGTACTTC
NA TRBJ2-5 TRBV28 few CASTATDTQYF TGTGCCAGTACCGCGACTGATACCCAGTACTTC
TRBD2 TRBJ2-1 TRBV11-2 NA CASSLALGLAGWDEQFF TGTGCCAGCAGCTTAGCCTTGGGACTAGCGGGATGGGATGAGCAGTTCTTC
NA TRBJ2-1 TRBV11-3 NA CASSLEGNEQFF TGTGCCAGCAGCTTAGAGGGCAATGAGCAGTTCTTC
TRBD2 TRBJ2-7 TRBV4-3 once CASSQKSGGSGVGHEQYF TGCGCCAGCAGCCAAAAATCGGGGGGATCGGGAGTTGGGCACGAGCAGTACTTC
NA TRBJ2-1 TRBV30 NA CAWSSRLGQFF TGTGCCTGGAGTTCCCGTCTGGGGCAGTTCTTC
TRBD2 TRBJ2-1 TRBV18 NA CASSPLGLAGYNEQFF TGTGCCAGCTCACCGCTCGGGCTAGCGGGATACAATGAGCAGTTCTTC
NA TRBJ1-2 TRBV18 NA CASSPSQGRGYTF TGTGCCAGCTCACCGTCACAGGGTCGCGGCTACACCTTC
TRBD1 TRBJ2-3 TRBV9 NA CASSEDRSSTDTQYF TGTGCCAGCAGTGAGGACAGGAGTAGCACAGATACGCAGTATTTT
TRBD1 TRBJ1-3 TRBV30 NA CAWNTGGRNTIYF TGTGCCTGGAATACAGGGGGAAGAAACACCATATATTTT
TRBD1 TRBJ2-1 TRBV9 NA CASSVATGTGARDEQFF TGTGCCAGCAGCGTAGCTACTGGGACAGGGGCCCGCGATGAGCAGTTCTTC
NA TRBJ2-7 TRBV7-9 NA CASSYPGTDYYEQYF TGTGCCAGCAGCTATCCCGGGACGGACTACTACGAGCAGTACTTC
NA TRBJ1-2 TRBV6-1 NA CASSTRTRTGGYTF TGTGCCAGCAGTACCCGTACGAGGACGGGTGGCTACACCTTC
NA TRBJ2-7 TRBV5-4 NA CASSSPGSYEQYF TGTGCCAGCAGCTCCCCTGGGTCCTACGAGCAGTACTTC
NA TRBJ1-4 TRBV9 NA CASSGGEKLFF TGTGCCAGCAGCGGGGGGGAAAAACTGTTTTTT
NA TRBJ2-7 TRBV7-9 NA CASSSPGKYEQYF TGTGCCAGCAGCTCCCCCGGGAAGTACGAGCAGTACTTC